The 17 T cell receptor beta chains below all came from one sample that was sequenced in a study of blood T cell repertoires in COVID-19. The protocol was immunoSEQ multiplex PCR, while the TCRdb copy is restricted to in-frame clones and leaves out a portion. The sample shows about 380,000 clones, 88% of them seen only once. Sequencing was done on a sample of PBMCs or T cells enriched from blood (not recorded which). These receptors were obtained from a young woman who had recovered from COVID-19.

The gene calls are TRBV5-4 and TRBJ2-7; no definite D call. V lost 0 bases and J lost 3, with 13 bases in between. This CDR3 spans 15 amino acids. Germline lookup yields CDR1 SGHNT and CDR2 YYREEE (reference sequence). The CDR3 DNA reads TGTGCCAGCAGCTTGGATTTACAGTCCGTCTACGAGCAGTACTTC. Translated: CASSLDLQSVYEQYF.

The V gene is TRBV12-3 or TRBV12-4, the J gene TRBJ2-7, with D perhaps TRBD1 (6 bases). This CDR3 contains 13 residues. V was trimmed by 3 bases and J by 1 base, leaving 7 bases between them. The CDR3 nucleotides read TGTGCCAGCAGTTTCGGACAGTCCTACGAGCAGTACTTC. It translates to CASSFGQSYEQYF.

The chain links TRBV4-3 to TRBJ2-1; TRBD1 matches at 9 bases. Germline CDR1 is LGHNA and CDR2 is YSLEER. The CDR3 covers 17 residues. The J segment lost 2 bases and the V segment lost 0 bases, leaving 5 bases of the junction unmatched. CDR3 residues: CASSQDWGQGPYNEQFF. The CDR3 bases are TGCGCCAGCAGCCAAGATTGGGGACAGGGACCCTACAATGAGCAGTTCTTC.

In DNA form, the CDR3 reads TGTGCCAGCAGCGTAGTAGGAAGCGGGGGGGCGAGTGAGCAGTTCTTC. As protein: CASSVVGSGGASEQFF. The V gene is TRBV9, the J gene TRBJ2-1; 10 bases line up with TRBD2. Germline V CDR1 and CDR2: SGDLS, YYNGEE. J gave up 9 bases and V 0 bases, and 9 bases lay outside the gene matches. The CDR3 is 16 residues long.

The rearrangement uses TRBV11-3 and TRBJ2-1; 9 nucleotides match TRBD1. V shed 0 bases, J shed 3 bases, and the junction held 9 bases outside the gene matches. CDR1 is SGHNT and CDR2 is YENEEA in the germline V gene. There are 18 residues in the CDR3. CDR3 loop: CASSLDLPGQGFYNEQFF. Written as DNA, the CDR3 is TGTGCCAGCAGCTTAGATCTCCCGGGACAGGGATTCTACAATGAGCAGTTCTTC.

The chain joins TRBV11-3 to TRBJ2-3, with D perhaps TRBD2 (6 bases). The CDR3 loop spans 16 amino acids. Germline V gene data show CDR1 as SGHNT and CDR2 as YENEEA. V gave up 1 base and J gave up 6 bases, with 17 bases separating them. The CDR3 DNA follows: TGTGCCAGCAGCTTAGGGACTATCACGGCCGGGGATACGCAGTATTTT. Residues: CASSLGTITAGDTQYF. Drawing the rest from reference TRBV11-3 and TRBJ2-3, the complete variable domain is EAGVVQSPRYKIIEKKQPVAFWCNPISGHNTLYWYLQNLGQGPELLIRYENEEAVDDSQLPKDRFSAERLKGVDSTLKIQPAELGDSAVYLCASSLGTITAGDTQYFGPGTRLTVL.

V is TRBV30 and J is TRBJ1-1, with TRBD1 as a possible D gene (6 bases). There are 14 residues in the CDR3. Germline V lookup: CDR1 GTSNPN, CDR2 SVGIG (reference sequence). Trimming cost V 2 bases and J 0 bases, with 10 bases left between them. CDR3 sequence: CAWSSTGLNTEAFF. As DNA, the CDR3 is TGTGCCTGGAGTTCGACAGGATTGAACACTGAAGCTTTCTTT.

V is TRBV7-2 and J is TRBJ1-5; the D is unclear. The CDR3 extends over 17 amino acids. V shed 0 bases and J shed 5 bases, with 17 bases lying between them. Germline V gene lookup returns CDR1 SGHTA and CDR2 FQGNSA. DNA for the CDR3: TGTGCCAGCAGCTTAGCGCGGGTGGGCGCGCCGGATCAGCCCCAGCATTTT. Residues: CASSLARVGAPDQPQHF.

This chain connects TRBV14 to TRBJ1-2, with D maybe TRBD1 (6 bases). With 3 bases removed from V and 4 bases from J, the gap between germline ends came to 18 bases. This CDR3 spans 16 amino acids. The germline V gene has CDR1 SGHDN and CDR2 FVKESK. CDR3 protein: CASSHAVTGHFYGYTF. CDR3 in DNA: TGTGCCAGCAGCCACGCCGTTACGGGACATTTCTATGGCTACACCTTC.

CDR3 in DNA: TGTGCCAGCAGCCGAACGGGGAGGACTGAAGCTTTCTTT. Translation: CASSRTGRTEAFF. The rearrangement links TRBV6-6 to TRBJ1-1; no definite D call. V was pared by 6 bases and J by 5 bases, with 13 bases between. The CDR3 is made up of 13 amino acids. Germline values: CDR1 MNHNY, CDR2 SVGAGI (reference sequence).

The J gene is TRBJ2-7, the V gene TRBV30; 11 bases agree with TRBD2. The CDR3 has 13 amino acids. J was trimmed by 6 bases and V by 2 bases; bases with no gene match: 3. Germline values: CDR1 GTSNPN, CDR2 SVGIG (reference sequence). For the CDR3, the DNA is TGTGCCTGGAGTCAGACTAGCGGGGCCGAGCAGTACTTC. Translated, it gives CAWSQTSGAEQYF.

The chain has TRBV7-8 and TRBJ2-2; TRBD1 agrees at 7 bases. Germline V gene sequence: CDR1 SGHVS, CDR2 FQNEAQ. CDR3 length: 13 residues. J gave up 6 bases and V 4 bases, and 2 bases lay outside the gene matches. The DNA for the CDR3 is TGTGCCAGCAGCTCGACAGGGCCCGGGGAGCTGTTTTTT. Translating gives CASSSTGPGELFF. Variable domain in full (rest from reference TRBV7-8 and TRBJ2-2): GAGVSQSPRYKVAKRGQDVALRCDPISGHVSLFWYQQALGQGPEFLTYFQNEAQLDKSGLPSDRFFAERPEGSVSTLKIQRTQQEDSAVYLCASSSTGPGELFFGEGSRLTVL.

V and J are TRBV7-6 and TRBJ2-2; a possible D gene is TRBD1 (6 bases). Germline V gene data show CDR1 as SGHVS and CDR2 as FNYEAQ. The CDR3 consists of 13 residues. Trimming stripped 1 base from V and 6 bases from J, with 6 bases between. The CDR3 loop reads CASSLEGAGELFF. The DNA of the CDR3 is TGTGCCAGCAGCTTAGAGGGGGCCGGGGAGCTGTTTTTT.

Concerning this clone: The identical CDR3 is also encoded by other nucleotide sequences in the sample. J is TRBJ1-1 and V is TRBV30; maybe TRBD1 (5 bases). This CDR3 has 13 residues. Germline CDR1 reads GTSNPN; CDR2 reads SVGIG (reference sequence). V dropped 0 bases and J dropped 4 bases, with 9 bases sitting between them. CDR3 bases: TGTGCCTGGAGTGTAAGGGGAGGCACTGAAGCTTTCTTT. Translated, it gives CAWSVRGGTEAFF.

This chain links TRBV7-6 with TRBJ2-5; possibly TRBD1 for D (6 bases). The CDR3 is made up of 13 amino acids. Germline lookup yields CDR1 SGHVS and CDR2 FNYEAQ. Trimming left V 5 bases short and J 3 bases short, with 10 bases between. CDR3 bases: TGTGCCAGCAGCGCCCACAGGGAAGAGACCCAGTACTTC. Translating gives CASSAHREETQYF.

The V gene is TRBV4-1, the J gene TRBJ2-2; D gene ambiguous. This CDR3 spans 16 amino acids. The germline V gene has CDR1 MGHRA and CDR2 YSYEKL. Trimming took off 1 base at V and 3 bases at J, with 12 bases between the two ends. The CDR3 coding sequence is TGCGCCAGCAGCCAAGTTAACAGTCCGGACACCGGGGAGCTGTTTTTT. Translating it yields CASSQVNSPDTGELFF.

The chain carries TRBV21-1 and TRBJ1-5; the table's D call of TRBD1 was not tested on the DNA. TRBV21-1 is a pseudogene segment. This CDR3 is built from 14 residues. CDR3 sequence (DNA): TGTGCCAGCGGCCCAACAGGCTCGAATCAGCCCCAGCATTTT. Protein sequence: CASGPTGSNQPQHF.